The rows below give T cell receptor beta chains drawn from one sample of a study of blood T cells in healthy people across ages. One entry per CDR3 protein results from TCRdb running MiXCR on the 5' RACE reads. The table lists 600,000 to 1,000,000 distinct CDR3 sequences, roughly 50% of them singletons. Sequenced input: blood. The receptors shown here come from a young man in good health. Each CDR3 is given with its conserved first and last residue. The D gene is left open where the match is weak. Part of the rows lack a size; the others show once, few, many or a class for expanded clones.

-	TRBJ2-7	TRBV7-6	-	CASSLMRGGSYEQYF	TGTGCCAGCAGCTTAATGAGAGGGGGGTCCTACGAGCAGTACTTC
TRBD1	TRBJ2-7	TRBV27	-	CASRPGQGLYEQYF	TGTGCCAGCAGACCGGGACAGGGGTTATACGAGCAGTACTTC
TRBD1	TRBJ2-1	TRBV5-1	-	CASSLDGTGEGEQFF	TGCGCCAGCAGCTTGGATGGGACAGGGGAGGGTGAGCAGTTCTTC
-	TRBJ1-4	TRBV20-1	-	CSARDFPGANEKLFF	TGCAGTGCTAGAGATTTTCCAGGGGCCAATGAAAAACTGTTTTTT
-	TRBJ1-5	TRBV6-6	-	CASSRPGAGQPQHF	TGTGCCAGCAGTCGCCCAGGGGCCGGGCAGCCCCAGCATTTT
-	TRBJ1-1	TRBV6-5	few	CASSYGQNTEAFF	TGTGCCAGCAGTTACGGGCAGAACACTGAAGCTTTCTTT
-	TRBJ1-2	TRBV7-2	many	CASSLEGLYGYTF	TGTGCCAGCAGCTTAGAGGGCCTCTATGGCTACACCTTC
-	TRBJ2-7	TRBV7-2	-	CASSLTGPPSTSYEQYF	TGTGCCAGCAGCTTAACCGGACCCCCTAGTACCTCCTACGAGCAGTACTTC
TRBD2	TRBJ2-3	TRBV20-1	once	CSATRAGLRLEDTQYF	TGCAGTGCGACTCGAGCGGGACTTAGGTTAGAAGATACGCAGTATTTT
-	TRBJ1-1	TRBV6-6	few	CASSWETLNTEAFF	TGTGCCAGCAGTTGGGAGACACTGAACACTGAAGCTTTCTTT